The 10 T cell receptor beta chains below were found in one sample sequenced in a study of shared clonotypes between healthy human individuals. TCRdb's table, derived via immunoSEQ multiplex PCR, lists solely in-frame clones and lacks some. Among around 480,000 clones listed, almost 80% were seen once. Sequencing was done on a sample of PBMCs. These receptors were taken from a middle-aged woman in good health. Some clones in this sample may be carry-over from other donors' samples.

Ten or more counts support this clone. Other DNA sequences from this sample encode an identical CDR3 as well. This CDR3 is CASSYGGYNEQFF. As DNA, the CDR3 is TGTGCCAGCAGTTACGGAGGATACAATGAGCAGTTCTTC. The gene calls are TRBV6-5 and TRBJ2-1; a weak D match, TRBD2 (5 bases). CDR1 is MNHEY, CDR2 SVGAGI, per germline. Deletions cut 2 bases from V and 4 bases from J, with 6 bases between. This CDR3 has 13 amino acids.

This sequence joins TRBV19 and TRBJ2-5, with D unresolved. The CDR3 runs to 14 residues. The V end lost 6 bases, the J end lost 1 base, and 12 bases lay between the germline ends. CDR1 LNHDA and CDR2 SQIVND come from the germline V gene (reference sequence). CDR3 sequence (DNA): TGTGCCAGTAGGAGGTGGGAAGGCCAAGAGACCCAGTACTTC. As protein: CASRRWEGQETQYF.

The chain recombines TRBV21-1 with TRBJ1-3. TRBV21-1 is a documented pseudogene. This CDR3 region has 14 residues. For the CDR3, the DNA is TGTGCCAGCAGCAAAGATGGGAGGGCAGACACCATATATTTT. Protein product: CASSKDGRADTIYF.

The chain combines TRBV19 with TRBJ1-4; D is ambiguous. From germline, CDR1 is LNHDA and CDR2 SQIVND (reference sequence). V gave up 3 bases and J gave up 4 bases, with 15 bases separating them. The length of the CDR3 is 16 residues. DNA of the CDR3: TGTGCCAGTAGTATCGGGCTTGGTCCACTTAATGAAAAACTGTTTTTT. Its protein product is CASSIGLGPLNEKLFF.

The chain is built from TRBV19 and TRBJ1-1; no reliable D call. Trimming stripped 8 bases from V and 0 bases from J, with 7 bases between. The CDR3 is made up of 12 amino acids. Germline assignment: CDR1 LNHDA and CDR2 SQIVND (reference sequence). DNA of the CDR3: TGTGCCAGTGCAAACATGAACACTGAAGCTTTCTTT. Translated, it gives CASANMNTEAFF.

Here the CDR3 DNA reads TGTGCCAGTAGCGCGGGAGCGGGATACTCAGATACGCAGTATTTT. It yields the protein CASSAGAGYSDTQYF. This chain joins TRBV19 and TRBJ2-3; the match to TRBD2 covers 7 bases. CDR1 and CDR2 from the germline V gene are LNHDA and SQIVND (reference sequence). V dropped 6 bases and J dropped 4; count of bases not matched to a gene: 10. There are 15 residues in the CDR3.

The J gene is TRBJ2-1, the V gene TRBV4-3; 8 bases match TRBD2. With 3 bases clipped from V and 0 bases from J, the junction kept 4 bases outside the gene matches. This CDR3 is 16 amino acids long. Germline CDR1 and CDR2: LGHNA and YSLEER. CDR3 loop: CASSHESGGSYNEQFF. The CDR3, as DNA: TGCGCCAGCAGCCACGAGAGCGGGGGCTCCTACAATGAGCAGTTCTTC.

V gene TRBV2 combines with J gene TRBJ1-1, with a tentative D call TRBD1 (6 bases). V was trimmed by 3 bases and J by 6 bases, leaving 14 bases between them. The CDR3 sequence is 14 residues long. The germline V gene encodes CDR1 SNHLY and CDR2 FYNNEI. The CDR3 loop reads CASSDQFQGPEAFF. For the CDR3, the DNA is TGTGCCAGCAGTGATCAATTCCAGGGGCCTGAAGCTTTCTTT.

The J gene is TRBJ2-5, the V gene TRBV27; TRBD1 might be the D (7 bases). Trimming pared 5 bases from V and 2 bases from J, leaving 12 bases between. The germline V gene has CDR1 MNHEY and CDR2 SMNVEV (reference sequence). The CDR3 extends over 14 amino acids. CDR3 sequence (DNA): TGTGCCAGCAGTCAGGGGGGACAACAAGAGACCCAGTACTTC. Its protein product is CASSQGGQQETQYF.

V usage is TRBV2 and J usage is TRBJ1-3, with no clear D. The ends were cut back, 4 bases at V and 2 bases at J, with 9 bases in the middle. This CDR3 contains 14 residues. From germline, CDR1 is SNHLY and CDR2 FYNNEI. The CDR3 sequence is CASSGPDPGNTIYF. CDR3 DNA: TGTGCCAGCAGTGGTCCAGACCCTGGAAACACCATATATTTT.